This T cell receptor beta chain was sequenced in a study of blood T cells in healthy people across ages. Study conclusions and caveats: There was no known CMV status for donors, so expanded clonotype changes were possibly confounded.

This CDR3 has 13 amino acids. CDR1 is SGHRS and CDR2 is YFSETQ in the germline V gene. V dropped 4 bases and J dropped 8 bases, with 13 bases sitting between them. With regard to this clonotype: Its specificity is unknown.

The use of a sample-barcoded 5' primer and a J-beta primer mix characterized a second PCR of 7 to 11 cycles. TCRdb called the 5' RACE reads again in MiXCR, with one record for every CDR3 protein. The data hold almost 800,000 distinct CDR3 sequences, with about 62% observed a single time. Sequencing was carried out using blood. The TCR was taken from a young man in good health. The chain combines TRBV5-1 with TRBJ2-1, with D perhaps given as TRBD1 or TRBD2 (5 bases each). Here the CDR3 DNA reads TGCGCCAGCAGCCGGGACCCGCGCGATGAGCAGTTCTTC. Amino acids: CASSRDPRDEQFF.